These T cell receptor beta chains were read from a single sample in a study of cytomegalovirus exposure and HLA in healthy donors. The assay was immunoSEQ multiplex PCR, and TCRdb's table has in-frame clones only and misses some. The data contain about 140,000 clones, around three quarters of them singletons. The sequenced sample consisted of PBMCs. The receptor set was obtained from a man aged 40-49 years in good health and CMV-seronegative. The CDR3 runs from the conserved cysteine through the conserved F or W. The order of the fields is clone size, V gene, D gene, J gene, CDR3 protein, CDR3 DNA. A D gene is named only where the DNA matches it firmly. Expanded clones get a size class; other rows say once, few or many, or leave the size out.

.,TRBV9,.,TRBJ1-4,CASSVGGHGNEKLFF,TGTGCCAGCAGCGTAGGCGGTCATGGGAATGAAAAACTGTTTTTT
.,TRBV7-9,.,TRBJ2-7,CASSYLQGGYEQYF,TGTGCCAGCAGCTATCTACAAGGGGGCTACGAGCAGTACTTC
.,TRBV9,.,TRBJ2-7,CASSPGQAANYEQYF,TGTGCCAGCAGCCCCGGGCAAGCGGCTAACTACGAGCAGTACTTC
.,TRBV5-1,.,TRBJ2-2,CASRLRRLGAAGELFF,TGCGCCAGCAGACTACGACGTCTAGGGGCTGCCGGGGAGCTGTTTTTT
.,TRBV9,.,TRBJ1-2,CASSVVLNYGYTF,TGTGCCAGCAGCGTAGTACTTAACTATGGCTACACCTTC
few,TRBV30,TRBD2,TRBJ2-7,CAWSVKREVLYEQYF,TGTGCCTGGAGTGTGAAGCGGGAGGTTCTTTACGAGCAGTACTTC
.,TRBV6-5,.,TRBJ2-2,CASSYSPAGTGELFF,TGTGCCAGCAGTTACTCCCCTGCAGGCACCGGGGAGCTGTTTTTT
.,TRBV10-3,.,TRBJ1-1,CAISESPPGRGEGAEAFF,TGTGCCATCAGTGAGTCCCCCCCGGGTCGTGGGGAGGGGGCTGAAGCTTTCTTT
few,TRBV6-1,.,TRBJ1-2,CASRPRDWGGYTF,TGTGCCAGCAGGCCGAGGGACTGGGGTGGCTACACCTTC
few,TRBV9,.,TRBJ1-1,CASSPRTGEAFF,TGTGCCAGCAGCCCCCGGACGGGGGAAGCTTTCTTT
.,TRBV11-1,TRBD1,TRBJ1-2,CASSHWTGDGYTF,TGTGCCAGCAGCCATTGGACAGGGGATGGCTACACCTTC
.,TRBV4-1,.,TRBJ1-2,CASSQVGVAGYTF,TGCGCCAGCAGCCAAGTAGGGGTGGCTGGCTACACCTTC
.,TRBV11-3,TRBD2,TRBJ2-1,CASSPRGSGGGSYNEQFF,TGTGCCAGCAGCCCTAGAGGTAGCGGGGGGGGATCCTACAATGAGCAGTTCTTC
.,TRBV2,TRBD2,TRBJ2-1,CASRIPGGTSGLDRSYNEQFF,TGTGCCAGCCGAATCCCAGGCGGGACTAGCGGACTAGACCGCTCCTACAATGAGCAGTTCTTC
once,TRBV15,TRBD1,TRBJ2-7,CATSRATGADYEQYF,TGTGCCACCAGCAGAGCCACAGGGGCTGACTACGAGCAGTACTTC
.,TRBV28,TRBD1,TRBJ2-2,CASRPSGTGLTGELFF,TGTGCCAGCAGGCCGTCCGGGACAGGACTCACCGGGGAGCTGTTTTTT
few,TRBV9,TRBD1,TRBJ2-2,CASSVQGAGELFF,TGTGCCAGCAGCGTACAGGGGGCCGGGGAGCTGTTTTTT
.,TRBV19,.,TRBJ1-5,CASSSQRNQPQHF,TGTGCCAGTAGTAGTCAGCGAAATCAGCCCCAGCATTTT
.,TRBV5-6,TRBD1,TRBJ1-3,CASSRQGFGNTIYF,TGTGCCAGCAGCCGACAGGGTTTTGGAAACACCATATATTTT
.,TRBV11-2,.,TRBJ2-5,CASSLGQTYQETQYF,TGTGCCAGCAGCTTAGGACAGACGTACCAAGAGACCCAGTACTTC
.,TRBV7-9,.,TRBJ2-7,CASSSLWGEAVSYEQYF,TGTGCCAGCAGCTCTCTTTGGGGGGAGGCCGTCTCCTACGAGCAGTACTTC
.,TRBV25-1,.,TRBJ2-5,CASSEITVVEETQYF,TGTGCCAGCAGTGAAATCACGGTCGTCGAAGAGACCCAGTACTTC
.,TRBV11-3,.,TRBJ2-3,CASSSIADTQYF,TGTGCCAGCAGCTCGATAGCAGATACGCAGTATTTT
once,TRBV19,TRBD1,TRBJ1-6,CASRLGTEDSPLHF,TGTGCCAGTAGGTTGGGGACAGAGGATTCACCCCTCCACTTT
.,TRBV19,TRBD1,TRBJ2-2,CASSMRQGAHGELFF,TGTGCCAGTAGTATGCGCCAGGGGGCCCACGGGGAGCTGTTTTTT
few,TRBV7-2,TRBD1,TRBJ1-4,CASSTRTGDEKLFF,TGTGCCAGCAGCACTCGGACAGGGGATGAAAAACTGTTTTTT
.,TRBV5-1,.,TRBJ2-7,CASSLPGVHYEQYF,TGCGCCAGCAGCTTGCCGGGGGTGCACTACGAGCAGTACTTC
.,TRBV5-4,.,TRBJ1-2,CASSTVPYGYTF,TGTGCCAGCAGCACAGTCCCCTATGGCTACACCTTC
.,TRBV28,.,TRBJ1-2,CASSLTDNGYTF,TGTGCCAGCAGTTTAACCGACAACGGCTACACCTTC
few,TRBV2,.,TRBJ1-1,CASRRDMPEAFF,TGTGCCAGCCGTCGAGACATGCCCGAAGCTTTCTTT
.,TRBV9,TRBD1,TRBJ2-7,CASSVDGQGAYEQYF,TGTGCCAGCAGCGTAGACGGACAGGGGGCCTACGAGCAGTACTTC
.,TRBV2,.,TRBJ2-3,CASNAENTDTQYF,TGTGCCAGCAACGCAGAAAACACAGATACGCAGTATTTT